The clone carrying this T cell receptor beta chain was counted only a few times. Germline trimming cut 3 bases from V and 7 bases from J; bases unmatched to any gene: 8. CDR1 and CDR2 (germline): SGHTS, YDEGEE. CDR3 length equals 14 residues. The entry originates in a study of shared T cell receptors in the human thymus. Some clones are missing from TCRdb's copy, which holds only in-frame ones; the method was immunoSEQ multiplex PCR. The sample holds 500,000 to 550,000 clones, approximately 80% seen once. These data were also reused for a study on human thymus T cells. That source reports: During corrective heart surgery, resections were taken, and the thymus tissue came from them.

Source material: thymocytes. This receptor was obtained from a boy less than two years old with a congenital heart defect. The genes are TRBV5-8 and TRBJ1-1; TRBD1 aligns across 8 bases. CDR3 in DNA: TGTGCCAGCAGCTGCGCAAGACAGGGGCATGAAGCTTTCTTT. Residues: CASSCARQGHEAFF.